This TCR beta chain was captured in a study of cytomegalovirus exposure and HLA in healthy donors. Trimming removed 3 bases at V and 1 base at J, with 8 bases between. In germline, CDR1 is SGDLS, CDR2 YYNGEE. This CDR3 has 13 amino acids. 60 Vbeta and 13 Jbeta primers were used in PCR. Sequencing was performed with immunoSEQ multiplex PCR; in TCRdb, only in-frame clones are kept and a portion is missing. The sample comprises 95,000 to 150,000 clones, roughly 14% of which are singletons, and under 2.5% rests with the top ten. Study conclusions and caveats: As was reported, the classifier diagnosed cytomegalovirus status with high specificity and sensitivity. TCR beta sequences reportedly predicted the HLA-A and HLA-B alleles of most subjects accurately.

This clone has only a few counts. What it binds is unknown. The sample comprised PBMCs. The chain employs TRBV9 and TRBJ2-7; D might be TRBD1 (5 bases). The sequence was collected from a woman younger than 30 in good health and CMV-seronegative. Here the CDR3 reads CASSAGPSYEQYF. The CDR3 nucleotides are TGTGCCAGCAGCGCAGGGCCATCCTACGAGCAGTACTTC.